This TCR beta chain is from a study of T-cell reconstitution after alpha-beta-depleted transplantation in children. CDR1 and CDR2 from the germline V gene are SGHTA and FQGNSA. This CDR3 comprises 13 residues. Deletions cut 5 bases from V and 1 base from J, with 8 bases between. Unique molecular identifiers tagged the TCRbeta library. TCRdb passed the PCR reads through MiXCR, listing each CDR3 protein once. The profile shows fewer than 550,000 distinct CDR3 sequences, approximately 10% of them singletons. This clonotype occurred a few times. The material sequenced was PBMCs from the stem cell graft donor, taken from the stem cell graft. The V and J genes are TRBV7-2 and TRBJ1-1; TRBD1 is a possible D gene (5 bases). This clonotype originated in a human donor who donated a stem cell graft to a child with acute myeloid leukemia. For the CDR3, the DNA is TGTGCCAGCAGCGGACACAGGAACACTGAAGCTTTCTTT. The encoded protein is CASSGHRNTEAFF. Combining the CDR3 with reference TRBV7-2 and TRBJ1-1 gives the whole variable domain GAGVSQSPSNKVTEKGKDVELRCDPISGHTALYWYRQSLGQGLEFLIYFQGNSAPDKSGLPSDRFSAERTGGSVSTLTIQRTQQEDSAVYLCASSGHRNTEAFFGQGTRLTVV.